What follows are 6 T cell receptor beta chains derived from one specimen sequenced in a study of blood T cell repertoires in COVID-19. The repertoire was sequenced with immunoSEQ multiplex PCR; TCRdb's copy has only in-frame clones and lacks some. The table includes roughly 350,000 clones, over 80% detected once. The sample was peripheral blood. Every receptor here comes from a woman in her fifties or sixties with COVID-19, enrolled during active disease.

This clone appeared once. The genes are TRBV27 and TRBJ1-2; a weak D match, TRBD1 (6 bases). CDR1 is MNHEY, CDR2 SMNVEV, per germline (reference sequence). The CDR3 has 13 residues. V shed 6 bases and J shed 6 bases, with 14 bases lying between them. The CDR3 nucleotides read TGTGCCAGCAGACTAACAGGGTATGATGGCTACACCTTC. Protein sequence: CASRLTGYDGYTF.

The chain employs TRBV11-2 and TRBJ2-1; a possible D gene is TRBD2 (5 bases). V was clipped by 2 bases and J by 5 bases, with 22 bases between them. Per germline, CDR1 SGHAT and CDR2 FQNNGV. The CDR3 covers 18 residues. The CDR3 region has the DNA TGTGCCAGCAGCTTACTTGCCCGGGCGGGCCGTACGAACAATGAGCAGTTCTTC. As protein: CASSLLARAGRTNNEQFF.

The V and J genes are TRBV5-1 and TRBJ2-7, with 7 positions matching TRBD1. The CDR3 extends over 16 amino acids. The junction had 11 bases not matched to a gene; V was cut back by 4 bases and J by 1 base. CDR1 and CDR2 from the germline V gene are SGHRS and YFSETQ. The CDR3 nucleotides read TGCGCCAGCAGCCGTGGGGCCGGGACAGCATCCTACGAGCAGTACTTC. Translating gives CASSRGAGTASYEQYF.

The V gene is TRBV6-6, the J gene TRBJ2-3, with TRBD1 matching 8 bases. J gave up 4 bases and V 5 bases, and 5 bases lay outside the gene matches. The CDR3 totals 14 residues. CDR1 and CDR2 from the germline V gene are MNHNY and SVGAGI (reference sequence). CDR3 nucleotides: TGTGCCAGCAGTGGTAGGACAGGGTCAGATACGCAGTATTTT. Protein product: CASSGRTGSDTQYF.

This sequence joins TRBV19 and TRBJ2-7; D unclear. Trimming cost V 2 bases and J 2 bases, with 16 bases left between them. Germline CDR1 and CDR2: LNHDA and SQIVND (reference sequence). The CDR3 extends over 16 amino acids. The CDR3 DNA follows: TGTGCCAGTAGTATAAGCCCCCCGTCGTCAACCTACGAGCAGTACTTC. It translates to CASSISPPSSTYEQYF.

The chain has TRBV24-1 and TRBJ1-6, with a tentative D call TRBD1 (5 bases). The CDR3 loop spans 14 amino acids. Trimming took 2 bases from V and 10 from J, leaving 11 bases between them. CDR1 is KGHDR and CDR2 is SFDVKD in the germline V gene. The CDR3 here is CATSDSGDRSPLHF. In nucleotides, the CDR3 is TGTGCCACCAGTGATTCTGGTGACAGATCACCCCTCCACTTT.